This T cell receptor beta chain derives from a study of shared clonotypes between healthy human individuals. The CDR3 is 19 amino acids. Per germline, CDR1 SGHRS and CDR2 YFSETQ. The J segment lost 0 bases and the V segment lost 0 bases, leaving 12 bases of the junction unmatched. Study-wide points: Memory subsets generally showed smaller estimated richness than naive subsets did.

As for this clone: Its antigen remains unknown.

Original analysis: Junction-only sequences without quality scores were provided by ImmunoSEQ, so filtering was different. Sequencing used immunoSEQ multiplex PCR; TCRdb keeps in-frame clones, though not all of them. D and trimming come from the DNA, and the V and J calls and clone size come from that table. The table has about 320,000 clones, roughly 84% seen once. This TCR was recovered from a man in his late teens or twenties in good health. The chain recombines TRBV5-1 with TRBJ2-7; 10 bases are a match to TRBD2. Sequenced input: memory CD8+ T cells sorted from blood. Subset described: CD45RO+ cells pooled with CCR7-negative TemRA cells. CDR3 coding DNA: TGCGCCAGCAGCTTGGTGGCTAGCGGGAGAGGGGATAGCTCCTACGAGCAGTACTTC. It yields the protein CASSLVASGRGDSSYEQYF.